This T cell receptor beta chain is drawn from a study of blood T cell repertoires in COVID-19. Study background: Acute and convalescent COVID-19 samples came from the United States, Italy and Spain. In each case, the material was cDNA or gDNA derived from T cells, B-cell-depleted T cells, or PBMCs.

Trimming stripped 7 bases from V and 1 base from J, with 13 bases between. The CDR3 contains 15 residues. Germline values: CDR1 KGHDR, CDR2 SFDVKD. As handled by the study authors: Cell counts per sample came from amplifying reference gene primers. The repertoire was sequenced with immunoSEQ multiplex PCR; TCRdb's copy has only in-frame clones and lacks some. Clone size and V and J calls were adopted from that table, with D and trimming inferred from the DNA. The table lists just over 250,000 clones, about nine tenths of them singletons. Seattle enrolled patients during active infection and tracked them longitudinally. This clone was picked up a small number of times.

The sequenced sample consisted of peripheral blood. The rearrangement joins TRBV24-1 to TRBJ2-1, with a weak D call TRBD1 (6 bases). This sequence originates from a person under 35 with COVID-19, enrolled during active disease. In DNA form, the CDR3 reads TGTGCCACCAGCTTTACAGGGCATTCCTACAATGAGCAGTTCTTC. Its protein product is CATSFTGHSYNEQFF.